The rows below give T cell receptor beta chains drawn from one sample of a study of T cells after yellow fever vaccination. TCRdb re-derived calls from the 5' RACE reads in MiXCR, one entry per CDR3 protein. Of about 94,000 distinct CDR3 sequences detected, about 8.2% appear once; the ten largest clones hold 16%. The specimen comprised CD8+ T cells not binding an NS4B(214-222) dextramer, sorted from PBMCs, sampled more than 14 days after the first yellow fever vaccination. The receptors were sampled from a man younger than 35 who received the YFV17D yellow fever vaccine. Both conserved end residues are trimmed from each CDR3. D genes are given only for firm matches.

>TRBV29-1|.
SVERVSTSYNEQF
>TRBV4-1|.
ASSQDRGGDPLMNTEAF
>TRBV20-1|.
SARDKGDTGELF
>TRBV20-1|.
SATGGNQNIQY
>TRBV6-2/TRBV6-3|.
ASSYSISYNEQF
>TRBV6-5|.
ASSLGGGEF
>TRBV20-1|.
SARVPGVAREQY
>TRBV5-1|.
ASSPFGGSGTDTQY
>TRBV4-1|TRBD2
ASSPSGGRAYEQF
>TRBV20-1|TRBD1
SARDGDRGDTGELF
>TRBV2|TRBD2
AIVAGDYNEQF
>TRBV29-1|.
SVGDWVGGDEQF
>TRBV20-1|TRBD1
SARDDQDRDSTNEKLF
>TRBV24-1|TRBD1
ATTGQVGEPQH
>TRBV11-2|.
ASSSRSSYEQY
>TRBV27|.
ASSSGASYNSPLH
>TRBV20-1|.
SARYGVDQF
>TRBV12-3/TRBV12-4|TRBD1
ASSFFRDRGDEQY
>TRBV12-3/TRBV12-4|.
ASSLGGDSLHEQF
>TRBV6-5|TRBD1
ASSFIQGASYEQY
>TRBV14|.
ASSQVRLTDTQY
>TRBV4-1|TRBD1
ASSQVPGQGDTEAF
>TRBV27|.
ASSPAGVETQY
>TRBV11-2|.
ASSPTVAKNIQY
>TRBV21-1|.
ASSKETGGHTEAF
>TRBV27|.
ASSPKGTGNQPQH
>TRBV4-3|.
ASSQDKAPPTDTQY
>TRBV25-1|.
ASNPTKHTDTQY
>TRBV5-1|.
ASSFRPGRTTQETQY
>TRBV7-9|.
ASSLGRADTEAF
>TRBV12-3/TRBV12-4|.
ASSAETSPLH
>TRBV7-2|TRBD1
ASSLGRGKDEQY
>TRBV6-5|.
ASSSQGVSNVLT
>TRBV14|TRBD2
ASSQVAGRGGEQF
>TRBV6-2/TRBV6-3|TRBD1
ASSYSRRDRDLFTQY
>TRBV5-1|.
ASSWGREGSPEAF
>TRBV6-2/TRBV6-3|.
ASRPDRFIETQY
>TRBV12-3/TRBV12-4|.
ASSFRAGVETQY
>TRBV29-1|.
SVDPGDEQY
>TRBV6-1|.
ASRPGDRPPGYT
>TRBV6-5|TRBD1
ASSCRDRDCGVNTEAF